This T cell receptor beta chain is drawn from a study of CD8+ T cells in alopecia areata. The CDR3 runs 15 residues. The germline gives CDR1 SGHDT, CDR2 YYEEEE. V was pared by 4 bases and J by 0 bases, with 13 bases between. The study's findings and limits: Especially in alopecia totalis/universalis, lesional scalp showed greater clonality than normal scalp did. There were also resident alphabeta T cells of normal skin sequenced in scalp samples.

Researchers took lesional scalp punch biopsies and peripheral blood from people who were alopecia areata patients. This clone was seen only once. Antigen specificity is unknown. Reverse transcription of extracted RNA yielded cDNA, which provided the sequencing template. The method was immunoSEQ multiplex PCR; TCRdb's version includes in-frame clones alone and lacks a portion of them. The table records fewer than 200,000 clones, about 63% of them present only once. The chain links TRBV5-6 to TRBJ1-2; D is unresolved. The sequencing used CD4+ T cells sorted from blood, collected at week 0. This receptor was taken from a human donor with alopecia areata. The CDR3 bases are TGTGCCAGCAGCCGCGTTACGGTCTCTAACTATGGCTACACCTTC. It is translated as CASSRVTVSNYGYTF.